This is a list of T cell receptor beta chains from one sample in a study of cytomegalovirus exposure and HLA in healthy donors. Repertoires were generated with immunoSEQ multiplex PCR, while TCRdb's copy carries only in-frame clones and drops some. The table includes 100,000 to 150,000 clones, 70% to 85% detected once. The sequenced sample was PBMCs. The receptor set was obtained from a boy aged 5-17 years in good health and CMV-seronegative. The CDR3 runs from the conserved cysteine through the conserved F or W. The D gene is left open where the match is weak. Clone size is not always given. Where it is, it says once, few, many or a class for expanded clones.

J gene,D gene,V gene,clone size,CDR3 DNA,CDR3 protein
TRBJ1-2,NA,TRBV7-3,NA,TGTGCCAGCAGCAGGGGACTCGGTCATGGCTACACCTTC,CASSRGLGHGYTF
TRBJ2-7,NA,TRBV4-1,NA,TGCGCCAGCAGCCAAGTTGCGGTCAATAGCTACGAGCAGTACTTC,CASSQVAVNSYEQYF
TRBJ2-5,TRBD2,TRBV19,NA,TGTGCCAGTAGCTGGACTAGCGGGAGTACAGAGACCCAGTACTTC,CASSWTSGSTETQYF
TRBJ1-2,TRBD1,TRBV5-8,NA,TGTGCCAGCAGCCCCCCGACAGGGGATAGCTATGGCTACACCTTC,CASSPPTGDSYGYTF
TRBJ1-2,NA,TRBV29-1,NA,TGCAGCGTTCTAAGACCCGGGTCAAACTATGGCTACACCTTC,CSVLRPGSNYGYTF
TRBJ2-1,NA,TRBV6-5,NA,TGTGCCAGCAGCCAAACAGGGTGGAACAATGAGCAGTTCTTC,CASSQTGWNNEQFF
TRBJ2-3,TRBD2,TRBV7-9,NA,TGTGCCAGCAGCTTCCCTACTAGCGGGGGGACAGATACGCAGTATTTT,CASSFPTSGGTDTQYF
TRBJ1-4,NA,TRBV30,NA,TGTGCCTGGAGTAAGGACAATCGGGAAAAACTGTTTTTT,CAWSKDNREKLFF
TRBJ2-7,TRBD2,TRBV9,NA,TGTGCCAGCAGCGTAGCACTAGCGGGAGCCGAGCAGTACTTC,CASSVALAGAEQYF
TRBJ2-7,NA,TRBV7-2,NA,TGTGCCAGCAGCTTGACTGTCCCGGGCGAGCAGTACTTC,CASSLTVPGEQYF
TRBJ1-3,NA,TRBV7-9,NA,TGTGCCAGCAGCGCGACAGTCTCTGGAAACACCATATATTTT,CASSATVSGNTIYF
TRBJ2-7,TRBD2,TRBV30,NA,TGTGCCTGGAGTCACGCCGGGACTAGCGGGAGCGAGCAGTACTTC,CAWSHAGTSGSEQYF
TRBJ2-1,TRBD1,TRBV19,NA,TGTGCCAGTAGTATAAGGACAGGGGGCATGAACAATGAGCAGTTCTTC,CASSIRTGGMNNEQFF
TRBJ1-5,TRBD1,TRBV19,NA,TGTGCCAGTAGTATAGATAGACAGGGCACGGGGCAGCCCCAGCATTTT,CASSIDRQGTGQPQHF
TRBJ2-3,NA,TRBV14,NA,TGTGCCAGCAGTCGCGGCGACCCCACAGATACGCAGTATTTT,CASSRGDPTDTQYF
TRBJ2-3,TRBD2,TRBV11-3,NA,TGTGCCAGCAGCTTAGGGTTGGGGAGGGAAGATACGCAGTATTTT,CASSLGLGREDTQYF
TRBJ1-2,TRBD1,TRBV7-9,NA,TGTGCCAGCAGCGAAAGTCTAATCCGGGACAGCCTCTATGGCTACACCTTC,CASSESLIRDSLYGYTF
TRBJ2-1,NA,TRBV4-2,NA,TGTGCCAGCAGCCAAGAACGGGGATCCAACAATGAGCAGTTCTTC,CASSQERGSNNEQFF
TRBJ1-5,TRBD1,TRBV7-2,NA,TGTGCCAGCAGCTTATGGGGACAGGGGCCGTCGATCCCGCCCCAGCATTTT,CASSLWGQGPSIPPQHF
TRBJ2-1,NA,TRBV30,NA,TGTGCCTGGAGTGTACAGGGGACTCACAATGAGCAGTTCTTC,CAWSVQGTHNEQFF
TRBJ2-1,TRBD1,TRBV5-6,NA,TGTGCCAGCAAAGCGTTGACAGGGAATCCCCATGAGCAGTTCTTC,CASKALTGNPHEQFF
TRBJ2-3,TRBD2,TRBV15,NA,TGTGCCACCAGCAGGGAGCCTGGCGGGAGTTATGATACGCAGTATTTT,CATSREPGGSYDTQYF
TRBJ2-1,TRBD1,TRBV2,NA,TGTGCCAGTGATAGACCGGGACAGGGGGCAAGGAATGAGCAGTTCTTC,CASDRPGQGARNEQFF
TRBJ2-2,TRBD1,TRBV18,NA,TGTGCCAGCTCATCCGGGACAGGGGGCTACACCGGGGAGCTGTTTTTT,CASSSGTGGYTGELFF
TRBJ2-5,TRBD2,TRBV7-2,NA,TGTGCCAGCAGCCGCTCTTATAGCGGGGGGCAGGAGACCCAGTACTTC,CASSRSYSGGQETQYF
TRBJ1-3,TRBD1,TRBV7-9,NA,TGTGCCAGCAGCCGAAACAGGGGGCGAGGAAACACCATATATTTT,CASSRNRGRGNTIYF
TRBJ2-5,NA,TRBV27,few,TGTGCCAGCAGTTTAGGCGAGACCCAGTACTTC,CASSLGETQYF
TRBJ1-3,TRBD1,TRBV6-6,NA,TGTGCCAGCAGAGGTGACAGGGCACCTGGAAACACCATATATTTT,CASRGDRAPGNTIYF
TRBJ2-1,TRBD2,TRBV30,NA,TGTGCCTGTAACCTAGGGTCTAGCGGGCACAATGAGCAGTTCTTC,CACNLGSSGHNEQFF
TRBJ2-2,NA,TRBV4-1,NA,TGCGCCAGCAGCCAAGAGGGGAGGGGGTCGTACACCGGGGAGCTGTTTTTT,CASSQEGRGSYTGELFF
TRBJ2-7,TRBD2,TRBV7-3,NA,TGTGCCAGCAGCTTAACTAGCGGGAGCTACGAGCAGTACTTC,CASSLTSGSYEQYF
TRBJ2-7,NA,TRBV6-6,NA,TGTGCCAGCAGTTACTCGCCAGGGATCTCCTACGAGCAGTACTTC,CASSYSPGISYEQYF
TRBJ1-1,TRBD1,TRBV6-5,NA,TGTGCCAGCAGTCCGACAGGGACGTCTGAAGCTTTCTTT,CASSPTGTSEAFF
TRBJ2-3,NA,TRBV4-1,NA,TGCGCCAGCAGCCAAGCGCAGGGCCCTACAGATACGCAGTATTTT,CASSQAQGPTDTQYF
TRBJ2-7,TRBD1,TRBV27,once,TGTGCCAGCAGCCGGGACAGGGGGAACGAGCAGTACTTC,CASSRDRGNEQYF
TRBJ1-1,NA,TRBV19,NA,TGTGCCAGTACTCTCCCCCAGCGTGAAGCTTTCTTT,CASTLPQREAFF
TRBJ2-5,TRBD2,TRBV30,NA,TGTGCCTGGAGTCGGGGGGAGGGACAAGAGACCCAGTACTTC,CAWSRGEGQETQYF
TRBJ2-7,TRBD2,TRBV4-2,NA,TGTGCCAGCAGCCAAGATCGGCTAGCGGGGGCATACGAGCAGTACTTC,CASSQDRLAGAYEQYF
TRBJ2-1,TRBD2,TRBV9,NA,TGTGCCAGCAGCGTGGGACTAGCGGGAGGAAACTCCTACAATGAGCAGTTCTTC,CASSVGLAGGNSYNEQFF
TRBJ2-2,TRBD1,TRBV19,NA,TGTGCCAGTATCCCATACGACAGGGGGGTAAGGACCGGGGAGCTGTTTTTT,CASIPYDRGVRTGELFF
TRBJ2-7,TRBD1,TRBV9,NA,TGTGCCAGCAGCCAGGGGGTGGGGGAGCAGTACTTC,CASSQGVGEQYF